This T cell receptor beta chain was sequenced for a study of blood T cell repertoires in COVID-19. CDR1 is ENHRY, CDR2 SYGVKD, per germline. CDR3 length: 14 amino acids. Trimming removed 6 bases from V and 0 bases from J, with 11 bases in between. Here immunoSEQ multiplex PCR was the method, and the copy in TCRdb shows in-frame clones only, minus some. The sample has under 300,000 clones, roughly 87% seen once; the top ten hold approximately 12%. Sequencing was performed on peripheral blood. V and J are TRBV10-3 and TRBJ1-1; D call uncertain. The TCR sequence derives from a human donor in a cohort sampled during active COVID-19. The CDR3 bases are TGTGCCATCAGGGGAGGTTTGCTGAACACTGAAGCTTTCTTT. This gives the protein CAIRGGLLNTEAFF.